This TCR beta chain was documented in a study of cytomegalovirus exposure and HLA in healthy donors. Study-wide results and caveats: More clonal expansion characterized HLA-associated TCR beta chains than equally common others in a later analysis. In vitro experiments confirmed that three CMV-associated chains were specific for CMV antigens. TCR beta V segments were, for the most part, productive about 87% or about 30% of the time in an earlier analysis.

The CDR3 is 15 amino acids. CDR1 is MGHRA, CDR2 YSYEKL, per germline. Trimming cost V 0 bases and J 0 bases, with 8 bases left between them. Primers for the PCR totalled 60 Vbeta and 13 Jbeta. Some clones are missing from TCRdb's copy, which holds only in-frame ones; the method was immunoSEQ multiplex PCR. The sample consists of about 150,000 clones, 75% to 80% of them appearing once. Note on this clone: No antigen is known for it. This specimen includes other DNA sequences encoding the same CDR3.

The receptor comes from a male donor in good health and CMV-seronegative. Sequencing was carried out using PBMCs. The chain employs TRBV4-1 and TRBJ1-1; D remains unclear. Written as DNA, the CDR3 is TGCGCCAGCAGCCAAGATTTACGGGTGAACACTGAAGCTTTCTTT. As protein: CASSQDLRVNTEAFF.